Given below is one TCR beta chain in context. The material for each subset, its genomic DNA, was split evenly across several immunoSEQ plates. Clones were sequenced by immunoSEQ multiplex PCR, and TCRdb holds only the in-frame ones, with some missing. Seen here are more than 550,000 clones, around 77% observed once, and the top ten hold roughly 1.8%. This record belongs to a study of shared clonotypes between healthy human individuals. Subsets obtained from CD4+ cells comprised CD45RA+ naive and CD45RA-negative memory cells. Sequencing was carried out using memory CD4+ T cells sorted from blood. As to subset: CD45RA-negative fraction. This TCR was recovered from a woman aged 30 to 39 in good health.

DNA of the CDR3: TGTGCCAGCAGCTTGAACTGGTCCTACGAGCAGTACTTC. This gives the protein CASSLNWSYEQYF. The chain is built from TRBV5-4 and TRBJ2-7, with D uncertain. CDR3 length: 13 residues. CDR1 is SGHNT and CDR2 is YYREEE in the germline V gene (reference sequence). The germline V and J ends were trimmed by 1 base and 1 base, with 6 bases remaining between them.